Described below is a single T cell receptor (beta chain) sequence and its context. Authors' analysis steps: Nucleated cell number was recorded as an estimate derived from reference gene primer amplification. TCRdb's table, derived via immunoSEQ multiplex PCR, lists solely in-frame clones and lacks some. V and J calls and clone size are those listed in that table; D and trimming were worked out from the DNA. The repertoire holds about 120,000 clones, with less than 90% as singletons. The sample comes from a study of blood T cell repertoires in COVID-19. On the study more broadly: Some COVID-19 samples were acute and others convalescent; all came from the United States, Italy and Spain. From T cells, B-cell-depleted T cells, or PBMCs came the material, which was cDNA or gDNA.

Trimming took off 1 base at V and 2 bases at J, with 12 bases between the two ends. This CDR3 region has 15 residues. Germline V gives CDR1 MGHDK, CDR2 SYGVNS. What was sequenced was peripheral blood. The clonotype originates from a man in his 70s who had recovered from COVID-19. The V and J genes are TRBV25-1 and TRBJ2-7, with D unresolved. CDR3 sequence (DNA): TGTGCCAGCAGTGAATCAACAGTGAATACCTACGAGCAGTACTTC. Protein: CASSESTVNTYEQYF.